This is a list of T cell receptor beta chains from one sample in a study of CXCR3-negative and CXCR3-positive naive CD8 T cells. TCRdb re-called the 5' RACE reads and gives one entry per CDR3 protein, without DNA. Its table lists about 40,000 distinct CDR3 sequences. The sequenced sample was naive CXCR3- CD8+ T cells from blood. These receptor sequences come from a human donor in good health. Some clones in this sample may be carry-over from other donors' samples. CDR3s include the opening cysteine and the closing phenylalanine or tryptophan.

CDR3: CASSLEQGYEQYF
V: TRBV5-1
J: TRBJ2-7
length: 13

CDR3: CASSHGVSGGTEAFF
V: TRBV27
J: TRBJ1-1
length: 15

CDR3: CASSGLAGPYEQYF
V: TRBV7-2
J: TRBJ2-7
length: 14

CDR3: CSVESDTGIYGYTF
V: TRBV29-1
J: TRBJ1-2
length: 14

CDR3: CSVEGDRVEQHF
V: TRBV29-1
J: TRBJ2-7
length: 12

CDR3: CSARDRGEEQPQHF
V: TRBV20-1
J: TRBJ1-5
length: 14

CDR3: CATREGETQYF
V: TRBV12-3/TRBV12-4
J: TRBJ2-5
length: 11

CDR3: CASSLSGSQEAQYF
V: TRBV28
J: TRBJ2-5
length: 14

CDR3: CASSPQAANTEAFF
V: TRBV10-2
J: TRBJ1-1
length: 14

CDR3: CAISESTPRQGIYEQYF
V: TRBV10-3
J: TRBJ2-7
length: 17

CDR3: CASRTGSATQYF
V: TRBV7-9
J: TRBJ2-3
length: 12

CDR3: CASSSLAGAFTDTQYF
V: TRBV28
J: TRBJ2-3
length: 16